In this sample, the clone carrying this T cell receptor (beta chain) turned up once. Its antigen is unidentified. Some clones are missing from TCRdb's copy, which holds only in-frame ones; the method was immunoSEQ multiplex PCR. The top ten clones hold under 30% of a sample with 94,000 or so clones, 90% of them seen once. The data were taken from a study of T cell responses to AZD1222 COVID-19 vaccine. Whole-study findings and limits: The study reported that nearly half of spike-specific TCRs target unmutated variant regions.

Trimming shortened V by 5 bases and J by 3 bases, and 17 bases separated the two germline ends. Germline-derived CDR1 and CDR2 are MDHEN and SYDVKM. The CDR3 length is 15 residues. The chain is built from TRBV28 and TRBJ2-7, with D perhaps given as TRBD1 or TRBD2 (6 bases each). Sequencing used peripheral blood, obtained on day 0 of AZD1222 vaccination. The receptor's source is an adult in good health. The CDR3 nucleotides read TGTGCCAGCAGTCCTTGGGGTGGGGGGCTCTACGAGCAGTACTTC. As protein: CASSPWGGGLYEQYF.